The present TCR beta chain was sequenced within a study of cytomegalovirus exposure and HLA in healthy donors. V dropped 5 bases and J dropped 5 bases, with 33 bases sitting between them. The CDR3 has 20 residues. CDR1 and CDR2 from the germline V gene are LNHDA and SQIVND (reference sequence). Findings of the study overall: Available immune exposure information was restricted to CMV serostatus only.

Comment on this clone: Antigen specificity is unknown.

It was with 60 Vbeta and 13 Jbeta primers that the PCR ran. Here immunoSEQ multiplex PCR was the method, and the copy in TCRdb shows in-frame clones only, minus some. The sample has roughly 180,000 clones; nearly 80% are singletons. This sequence originates from a woman aged 25 to 45 in good health and CMV-seropositive. Sample: PBMCs. This chain uses TRBV19 with TRBJ1-1, with D hard to call. CDR3: CASSRVGLRAGTWKETEAFF. The CDR3 DNA follows: TGTGCCAGTAGTCGGGTTGGACTGAGGGCTGGAACCTGGAAGGAGACTGAAGCTTTCTTT.